One sample yielded the 15 T cell receptor beta chains listed below, sequenced in a study of cytomegalovirus exposure and HLA in healthy donors. It was with 60 Vbeta and 13 Jbeta primers that the PCR ran. Using immunoSEQ multiplex PCR, the repertoire was profiled, and TCRdb retains in-frame clones only, with some absent. Of approximately 200,000 clones in the sample, just under 75% were seen once. The sequenced sample consisted of PBMCs. These receptors all stem from a woman aged 25 to 39 in good health and CMV-seropositive.

The genes are TRBV14 and TRBJ2-7, with 11 positions matching TRBD2. The CDR3 is 14 amino acids. CDR1 and CDR2 from the germline V gene are SGHDN and FVKESK. Trimming cost V 4 bases and J 3 bases; bases outside gene matches: 2. CDR3 nucleotides: TGTGCCAGCAGCCGTCTAGCGGGAGGCTACGAGCAGTACTTC. Protein: CASSRLAGGYEQYF.

The V gene is TRBV5-4, the J gene TRBJ2-1; 11 nucleotides line up with TRBD2. With 3 bases clipped from V and 4 bases from J, the junction kept 12 bases outside the gene matches. Looked up from germline, CDR1 is SGHNT and CDR2 is YYREEE (reference sequence). This CDR3 spans 18 amino acids. This chain's CDR3 is CASSSHRSSGRVYNEQFF. The CDR3 nucleotides read TGTGCCAGCAGCTCCCATAGGAGTAGCGGGAGGGTATACAATGAGCAGTTCTTC. The variable domain in full, with the rest retrieved from reference TRBV5-4 and TRBJ2-1, is ETGVTQSPTHLIKTRGQQVTLRCSSQSGHNTVSWYQQALGQGPQFIFQYYREEENGRGNFPPRFSGLQFPNYSSELNVNALELDDSALYLCASSSHRSSGRVYNEQFFGPGTRLTVL.

The chain couples TRBV6-6 to TRBJ1-2, with D perhaps matching TRBD1 (5 bases). Between the trimmed V and J ends, which lost 4 bases and 7 bases, there was a span of 13 bases. This CDR3 is built from 13 residues. Germline CDR1 MNHNY, CDR2 SVGAGI (reference sequence). The DNA of the CDR3 is TGTGCCAGCAGTTGGGCTTGGGGCCTTGGCTACACCTTC. Protein: CASSWAWGLGYTF.

The CDR3 DNA is TGTGCCAGCAGCTTACCGAGTCGGCCGGGGACAGATACGCAGTATTTT. This translates into CASSLPSRPGTDTQYF. V usage is TRBV11-3 and J usage is TRBJ2-3, with D maybe TRBD2 (5 bases). The germline V gene encodes CDR1 SGHNT and CDR2 YENEEA. The CDR3 sequence is 16 residues long. V lost 2 bases and J lost 3, with 15 bases in between.

This clone has just one count. J is TRBJ2-3 and V is TRBV5-4, with a weak D call TRBD2 (6 bases). V lost 5 bases, J lost 1 base, and 17 bases lay in between. This CDR3 is built from 16 residues. Germline V CDR1 and CDR2: SGHNT, YYREEE (reference sequence). The CDR3: CASSKPGAGRTDTQYF. CDR3 coding DNA: TGTGCCAGCAGTAAACCCGGGGCGGGGCGCACAGATACGCAGTATTTT.

V and J are TRBV28 and TRBJ2-1; TRBD1 aligns across 9 bases. The junction had 15 bases not matched to a gene; V was cut back by 4 bases and J by 2 bases. This CDR3 comprises 19 residues. In germline, CDR1 is MDHEN, CDR2 SYDVKM. The CDR3 coding sequence is TGTGCCAGCAGTTCCGCCCGATTGGACAGGGGCACCCCCTACAATGAGCAGTTCTTC. It translates to CASSSARLDRGTPYNEQFF. Full variable domain (missing parts from reference TRBV28 and TRBJ2-1): DVKVTQSSRYLVKRTGEKVFLECVQDMDHENMFWYRQDPGLGLRLIYFSYDVKMKEKGDIPEGYSVSREKKERFSLILESASTNQTSMYLCASSSARLDRGTPYNEQFFGPGTRLTVL.

The chain joins TRBV28 to TRBJ2-7; TRBD2 matches at 12 bases. V shed 4 bases, J shed 7 bases, and the junction held 11 bases outside the gene matches. CDR3 length equals 16 residues. Germline V gene lookup returns CDR1 MDHEN and CDR2 SYDVKM. The CDR3 region has the DNA TGTGCCAGCAGTTCACCCTCTCGACTAGCGGGAGAGGAGCAGTACTTC. It yields the protein CASSSPSRLAGEEQYF.

V and J are TRBV2 and TRBJ2-1, with D possibly being TRBD2 (6 bases). This CDR3 has 13 amino acids. The germline V gene encodes CDR1 SNHLY and CDR2 FYNNEI. Trimming took off 6 bases at V and 3 bases at J, with 9 bases between the two ends. As DNA, the CDR3 is TGTGCCAGCAGCCGGGAGAGCTACAATGAGCAGTTCTTC. Translation: CASSRESYNEQFF.

This sequence joins TRBV11-3 and TRBJ1-1; unclear D gene. This CDR3 is built from 13 residues. The germline gives CDR1 SGHNT, CDR2 YENEEA. V was pared by 6 bases and J by 1 base, with 9 bases between. The CDR3 protein is CASSLYRNTEAFF. CDR3 sequence (DNA): TGTGCCAGCAGTTTATACAGGAACACTGAAGCTTTCTTT.

The CDR3 DNA sequence: TGCGCCAGCAGCCACCACGGGACAGGGGGCACCGGGGAGCTGTTTTTT. This sequence encodes CASSHHGTGGTGELFF. V gene TRBV4-1 combines with J gene TRBJ2-2; 11 bases are shared with TRBD1. This CDR3 region has 16 residues. J was trimmed by 4 bases and V by 3 bases; bases with no gene match: 4. Germline loops: CDR1 MGHRA, CDR2 YSYEKL.

This chain connects TRBV5-1 to TRBJ2-1, with TRBD2 identical over 8 bases. Losses at the gene ends were 4 bases for V and 7 bases for J; bases not matched to a gene: 7. Looked up from germline, CDR1 is SGHRS and CDR2 is YFSETQ. The length of the CDR3 is 14 residues. The CDR3 here is CASSHGTGGNEQFF. DNA for the CDR3: TGCGCCAGCAGCCACGGGACGGGGGGGAATGAGCAGTTCTTC. The full variable domain, in which reference TRBV5-1 and TRBJ2-1 provide the parts outside the CDR3, is KAGVTQTPRYLIKTRGQQVTLSCSPISGHRSVSWYQQTPGQGLQFLFEYFSETQRNKGNFPGRFSGRQFSNSRSEMNVSTLELGDSALYLCASSHGTGGNEQFFGPGTRLTVL.

About this clone: This sample includes further DNA sequences coding for the same CDR3. The chain is built from TRBV28 and TRBJ2-7; 9 bases fit TRBD1. The CDR3 has 12 amino acids. The germline V gene encodes CDR1 MDHEN and CDR2 SYDVKM. The ends lost 6 bases at V and 3 bases at J; junction bases unmatched: 0. The CDR3 here is CASRTGGYEQYF. CDR3 coding DNA: TGTGCCAGCAGGACAGGGGGCTACGAGCAGTACTTC.

The V gene is TRBV23-1, the J gene TRBJ1-1, with a weak D call TRBD1 (6 bases). TRBV23-1 carries the ORF label, with uncertain function. Deletions cut 6 bases from V and 2 bases from J, with 10 bases between. The CDR3 has 13 residues. The CDR3 spells CASRPQGNTEAFF. Written as DNA, the CDR3 is TGCGCCAGCAGGCCACAGGGAAACACTGAAGCTTTCTTT.

DNA of the CDR3: TGTGCCAGCAGTGACAGGGGTGAAGCTTTCTTT. It is translated as CASSDRGEAFF. V gene TRBV6-1 combines with J gene TRBJ1-1, with a tentative D call TRBD1 (6 bases). The CDR3 extends over 11 amino acids. In germline, CDR1 is MNHNS, CDR2 SASEGT. V was pared by 3 bases and J by 7 bases, with 6 bases between.

The chain links TRBV25-1 to TRBJ2-1, with D perhaps TRBD2 (6 bases). CDR1 and CDR2 from the germline V gene are MGHDK and SYGVNS. The CDR3 is made up of 12 amino acids. V was cut by 7 bases and J by 8 bases, with 12 bases left in between. CDR3: CASTGSRDEQFF. The CDR3 DNA reads TGTGCCAGCACCGGGAGTCGAGATGAGCAGTTCTTC.